These 7 T cell receptor beta chains share one sample of origin, sequenced in a study of blood T cells in healthy people across ages. For the second PCR, which ran for 7 to 11 cycles, a sample-barcoded 5' primer and a J-beta primer mix were used. TCRdb called the 5' RACE reads again in MiXCR, with one record for every CDR3 protein. The data contain hundreds of thousands of distinct CDR3 sequences, roughly 49% of them seen just once; the ten biggest clones take up around a third. The sample comprised blood. These receptors were taken from a woman aged 60-75 years in good health.

This clonotype was counted ten times or more. A much larger clone sits a single nucleotide away, making a read error possible. V gene TRBV28 combines with J gene TRBJ2-4; D is possibly TRBD2 (6 bases). V was trimmed by 2 bases and J by 1 base, leaving 9 bases between them. The germline gives CDR1 MDHEN, CDR2 SYDVKM. The length of the CDR3 is 15 residues. CDR3 residues: CASSLPRGAKNIQYF. The CDR3, as DNA: TGTGCCAGCAGTTTACCACGGGGGGCCAAAAACATTCAGTACTTC.

The rearrangement links TRBV7-2 to TRBJ2-1; no clear D. CDR3 size: 13 residues. Germline CDR1 SGHTA, CDR2 FQGNSA. V shed 2 bases and J shed 10 bases, with 12 bases lying between them. CDR3 residues: CASSLTFQQEQFF. CDR3 bases: TGTGCCAGCAGCTTAACGTTTCAACAGGAGCAGTTCTTC.

The sample holds many counts of this clonotype. The chain couples TRBV5-1 to TRBJ2-7; D possibly uses TRBD1 or TRBD2 (5 bases each). The CDR3 runs to 14 residues. In germline, CDR1 is SGHRS, CDR2 YFSETQ. The ends were cut back, 4 bases at V and 3 bases at J, with 14 bases in the middle. The CDR3 DNA sequence: TGCGCCAGCAGCCCCGGGACGGATTTCTACGAGCAGTACTTC. It is translated as CASSPGTDFYEQYF. The entire variable domain, with the rest obtained from reference TRBV5-1 and TRBJ2-7, is as follows: KAGVTQTPRYLIKTRGQQVTLSCSPISGHRSVSWYQQTPGQGLQFLFEYFSETQRNKGNFPGRFSGRQFSNSRSEMNVSTLELGDSALYLCASSPGTDFYEQYFGPGTRLTVT.

The sample holds a few counts of this clonotype. The chain is built from TRBV29-1 and TRBJ2-3; 9 bases line up with TRBD2. The germline CDR1 and CDR2 sequences are SQVTM and ANQGSEA. The CDR3 loop spans 17 amino acids. Germline trimming cut 6 bases from V and 0 bases from J; bases unmatched to any gene: 13. The DNA for the CDR3 is TGCAGCGTCCGAGGCGGGCTAGCGGGACTTAGCACAGATACGCAGTATTTT. Translation: CSVRGGLAGLSTDTQYF.

The V call is TRBV20-1, the J call TRBJ1-6, with D possibly TRBD1 on 5 matching bases. CDR1 is DFQATT, CDR2 SNEGSKA, per germline (reference sequence). The CDR3 contains 14 residues. V was shortened by 3 bases and J by 4 bases, with 10 bases between the two germline ends. The CDR3, as DNA: TGCAGTGCTAGGCAACAGGAGTATAATTCACCCCTCCACTTT. This gives the protein CSARQQEYNSPLHF.

This clonotype was detected many times. V and J are TRBV5-1 and TRBJ2-7; 9 bases line up with TRBD2. This CDR3 spans 18 amino acids. Unmatched junction bases numbered 18, after V lost 5 bases and J lost 3 bases. The germline V gene encodes CDR1 SGHRS and CDR2 YFSETQ. CDR3 nucleotide sequence: TGCGCCAGCAGAAGGGAAGGTAGCGGGAGTTGGAATAGCTACGAGCAGTACTTC. Translating gives CASRREGSGSWNSYEQYF.

This chain connects TRBV2 to TRBJ2-7; tentative D call: TRBD1 (5 bases). CDR1 is SNHLY and CDR2 is FYNNEI in the germline V gene. CDR3 length: 14 residues. The V end was cut by 4 bases, the J end by 2 bases, with 12 bases between. CDR3 residues: CASSAGQGPYEQYF. Written as DNA, the CDR3 is TGTGCCAGCAGTGCAGGGCAGGGCCCCTACGAGCAGTACTTC.